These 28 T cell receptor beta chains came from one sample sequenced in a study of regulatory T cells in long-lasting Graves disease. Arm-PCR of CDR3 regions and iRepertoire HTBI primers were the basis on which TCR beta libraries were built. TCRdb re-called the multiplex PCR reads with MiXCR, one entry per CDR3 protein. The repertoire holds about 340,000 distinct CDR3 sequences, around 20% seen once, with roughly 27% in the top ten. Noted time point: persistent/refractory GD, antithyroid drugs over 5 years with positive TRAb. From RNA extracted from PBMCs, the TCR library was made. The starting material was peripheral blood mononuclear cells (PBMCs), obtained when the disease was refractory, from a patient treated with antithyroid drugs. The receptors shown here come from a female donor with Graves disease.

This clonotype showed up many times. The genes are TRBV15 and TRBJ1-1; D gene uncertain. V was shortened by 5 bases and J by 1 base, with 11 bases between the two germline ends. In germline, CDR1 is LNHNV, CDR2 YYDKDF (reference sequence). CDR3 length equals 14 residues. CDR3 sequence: CATSLGAGNTEAFF. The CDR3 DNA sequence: TGTGCCACCAGCCTCGGAGCGGGGAACACTGAAGCTTTCTTT.

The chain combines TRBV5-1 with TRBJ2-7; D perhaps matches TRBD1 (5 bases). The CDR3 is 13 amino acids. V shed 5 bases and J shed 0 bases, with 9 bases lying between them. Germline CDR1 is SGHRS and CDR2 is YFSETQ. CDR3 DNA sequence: TGCGCCAGCAGGCAGGGATACTCCTACGAGCAGTACTTC. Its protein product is CASRQGYSYEQYF.

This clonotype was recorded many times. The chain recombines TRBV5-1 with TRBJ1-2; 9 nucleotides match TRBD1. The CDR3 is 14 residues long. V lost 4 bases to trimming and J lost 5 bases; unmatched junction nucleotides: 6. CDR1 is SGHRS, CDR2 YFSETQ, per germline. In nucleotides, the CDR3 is TGCGCCAGCAGCAAGGACAGGGGTGGATATGGCTACACCTTC. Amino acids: CASSKDRGGYGYTF.

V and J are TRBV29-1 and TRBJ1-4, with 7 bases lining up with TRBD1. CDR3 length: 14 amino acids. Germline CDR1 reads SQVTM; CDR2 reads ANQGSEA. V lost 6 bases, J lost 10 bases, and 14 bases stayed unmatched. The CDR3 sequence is CSVHLTGPRRKLFF. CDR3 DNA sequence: TGCAGCGTCCATTTGACAGGGCCGAGACGAAAACTGTTTTTT. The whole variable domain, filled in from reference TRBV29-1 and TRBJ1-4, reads SAVISQKPSRDICQRGTSLTIQCQVDSQVTMMFWYRQQPGQSLTLIATANQGSEATYESGFVIDKFPISRPNLTFSTLTVSNMSPEDSSIYLCSVHLTGPRRKLFFGSGTQLSVL.

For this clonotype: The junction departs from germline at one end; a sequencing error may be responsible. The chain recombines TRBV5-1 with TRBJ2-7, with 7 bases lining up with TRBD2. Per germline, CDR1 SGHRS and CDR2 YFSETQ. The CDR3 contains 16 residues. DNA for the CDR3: TGCGCCAGCAGTCCCCCGGGGGGAAAAAGCTCCTGCGAGCAGTACTTC. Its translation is CASSPPGGKSSCEQYF.

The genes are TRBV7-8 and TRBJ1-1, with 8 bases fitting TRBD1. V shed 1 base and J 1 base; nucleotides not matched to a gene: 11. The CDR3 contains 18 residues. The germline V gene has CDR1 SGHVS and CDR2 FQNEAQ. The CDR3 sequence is CASSLGPAGGGRNTEAFF. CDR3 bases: TGTGCCAGCAGCTTAGGGCCCGCAGGGGGCGGGAGGAACACTGAAGCTTTCTTT.

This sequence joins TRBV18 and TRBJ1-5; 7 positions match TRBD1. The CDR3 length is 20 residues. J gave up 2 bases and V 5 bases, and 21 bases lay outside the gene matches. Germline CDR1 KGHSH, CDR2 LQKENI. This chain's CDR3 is CASSLTPGQRLSGGNQPQHF. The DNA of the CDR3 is TGTGCCAGCTCATTAACTCCGGGACAGAGACTATCCGGAGGCAATCAGCCCCAGCATTTT.

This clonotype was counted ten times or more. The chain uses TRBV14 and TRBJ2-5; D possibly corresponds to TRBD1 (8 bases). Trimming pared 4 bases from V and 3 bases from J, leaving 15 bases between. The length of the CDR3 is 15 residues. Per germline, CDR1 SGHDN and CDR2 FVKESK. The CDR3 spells CASSLRTGREETQYF. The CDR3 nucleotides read TGTGCCAGCAGCCTACGGACAGGGAGGGAAGAGACCCAGTACTTC.

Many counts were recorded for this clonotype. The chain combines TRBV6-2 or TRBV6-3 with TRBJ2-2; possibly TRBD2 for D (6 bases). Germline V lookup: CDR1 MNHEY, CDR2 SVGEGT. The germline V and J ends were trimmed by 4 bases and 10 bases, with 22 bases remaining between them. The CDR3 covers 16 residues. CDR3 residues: CASSSKRLVGVVELFF. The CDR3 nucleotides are TGTGCCAGCAGTTCGAAACGACTAGTTGGCGTGGTGGAGCTGTTTTTT.

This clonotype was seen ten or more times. As DNA, the CDR3 is TGTGCCAGTAGCTTGAGGGTTGGGACCGGGGAGCTGTTTTTT. Translated: CASSLRVGTGELFF. The rearrangement uses TRBV19 and TRBJ2-2; the D gene is possibly TRBD2 (5 bases). The CDR3 is 14 amino acids. V lost 6 bases and J 5 bases, leaving 13 bases between the germline ends. Germline CDR1 reads LNHDA; CDR2 reads SQIVND (reference sequence).

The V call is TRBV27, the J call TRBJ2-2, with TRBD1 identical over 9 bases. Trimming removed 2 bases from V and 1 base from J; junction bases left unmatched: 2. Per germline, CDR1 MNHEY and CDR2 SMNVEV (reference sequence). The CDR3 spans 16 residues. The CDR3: CASSLRDRVNTGELFF. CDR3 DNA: TGTGCCAGCAGTTTAAGGGACAGGGTGAACACCGGGGAGCTGTTTTTT.

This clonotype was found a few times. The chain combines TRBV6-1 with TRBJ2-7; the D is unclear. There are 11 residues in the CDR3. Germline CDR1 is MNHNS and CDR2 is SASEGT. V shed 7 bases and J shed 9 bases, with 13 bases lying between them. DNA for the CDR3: TGTGCCAGCAATACCCCCCTAGGGCAGTACTTC. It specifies CASNTPLGQYF.

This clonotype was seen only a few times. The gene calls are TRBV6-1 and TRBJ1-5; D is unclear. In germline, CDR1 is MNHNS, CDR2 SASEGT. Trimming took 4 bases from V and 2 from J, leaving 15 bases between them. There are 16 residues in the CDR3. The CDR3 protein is CASSGLIWRGNQPQHF. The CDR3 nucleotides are TGTGCCAGCAGTGGGTTAATATGGAGGGGCAATCAGCCCCAGCATTTT.

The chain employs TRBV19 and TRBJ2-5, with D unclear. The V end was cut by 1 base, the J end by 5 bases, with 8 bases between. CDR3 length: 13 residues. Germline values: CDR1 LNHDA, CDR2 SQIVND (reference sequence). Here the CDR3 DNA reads TGTGCCAGTAGTATAGGTACTCTGGAGACCCAGTACTTC. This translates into CASSIGTLETQYF.

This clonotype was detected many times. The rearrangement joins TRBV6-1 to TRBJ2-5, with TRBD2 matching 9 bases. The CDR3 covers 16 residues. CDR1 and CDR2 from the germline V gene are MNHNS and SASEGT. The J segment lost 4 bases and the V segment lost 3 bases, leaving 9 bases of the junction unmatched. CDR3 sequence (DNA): TGTGCCAGCAGTGATCGCGGGAGGGGCACACGAGAGACCCAGTACTTC. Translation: CASSDRGRGTRETQYF.

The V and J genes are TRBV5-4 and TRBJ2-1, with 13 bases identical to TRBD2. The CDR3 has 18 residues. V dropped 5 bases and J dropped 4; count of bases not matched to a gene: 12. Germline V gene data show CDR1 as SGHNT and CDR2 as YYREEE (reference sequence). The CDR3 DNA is TGTGCCAGCAGTTTTCAATGGACTAGCGGGAGTATTTACAATGAGCAGTTCTTC. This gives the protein CASSFQWTSGSIYNEQFF.

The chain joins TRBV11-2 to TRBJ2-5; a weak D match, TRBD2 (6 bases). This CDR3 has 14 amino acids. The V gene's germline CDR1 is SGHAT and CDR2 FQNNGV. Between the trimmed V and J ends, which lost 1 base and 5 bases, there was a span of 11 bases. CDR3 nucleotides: TGTGCCAGCAGCTTAGCTGGGGGGTTTGAGACCCAGTACTTC. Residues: CASSLAGGFETQYF.

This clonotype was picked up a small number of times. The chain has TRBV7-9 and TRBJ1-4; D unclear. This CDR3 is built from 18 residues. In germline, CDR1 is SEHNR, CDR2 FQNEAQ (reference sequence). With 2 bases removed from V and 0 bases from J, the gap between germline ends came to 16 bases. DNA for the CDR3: TGTGCCAGCAGCTTATTTTTGACAAGGAGTGCAACTAATGAAAAACTGTTTTTT. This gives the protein CASSLFLTRSATNEKLFF.

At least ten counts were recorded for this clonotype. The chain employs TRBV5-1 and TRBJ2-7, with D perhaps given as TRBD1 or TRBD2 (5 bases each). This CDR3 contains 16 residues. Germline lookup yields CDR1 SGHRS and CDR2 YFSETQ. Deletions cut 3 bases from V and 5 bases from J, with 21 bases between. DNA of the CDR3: TGCGCCAGCAGCTCAACCTCGGGACGGGCTCCGGACGAGCAGTACTTC. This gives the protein CASSSTSGRAPDEQYF.

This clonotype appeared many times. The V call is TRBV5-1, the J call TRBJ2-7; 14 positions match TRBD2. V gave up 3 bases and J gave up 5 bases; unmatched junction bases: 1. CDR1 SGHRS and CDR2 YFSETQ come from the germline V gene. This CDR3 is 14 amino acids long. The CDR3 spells CASSSGLAGDEQYF. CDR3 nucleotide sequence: TGCGCCAGCAGCTCGGGACTAGCGGGGGACGAGCAGTACTTC. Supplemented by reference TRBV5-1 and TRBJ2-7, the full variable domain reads KAGVTQTPRYLIKTRGQQVTLSCSPISGHRSVSWYQQTPGQGLQFLFEYFSETQRNKGNFPGRFSGRQFSNSRSEMNVSTLELGDSALYLCASSSGLAGDEQYFGPGTRLTVT.

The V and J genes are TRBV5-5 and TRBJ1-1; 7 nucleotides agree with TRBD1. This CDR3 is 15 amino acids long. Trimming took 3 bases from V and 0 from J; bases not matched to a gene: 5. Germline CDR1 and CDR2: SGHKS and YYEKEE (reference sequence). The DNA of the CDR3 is TGTGCCAGCAGCTCAACGGGACAGATGAACACTGAAGCTTTCTTT. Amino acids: CASSSTGQMNTEAFF.

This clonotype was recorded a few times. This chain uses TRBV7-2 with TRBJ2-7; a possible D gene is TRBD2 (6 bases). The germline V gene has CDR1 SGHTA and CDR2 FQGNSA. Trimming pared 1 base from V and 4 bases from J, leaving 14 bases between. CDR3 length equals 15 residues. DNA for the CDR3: TGTGCCAGCAGCTTAGGGGCGGGGAGGATTTACGAGCAGTACTTC. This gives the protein CASSLGAGRIYEQYF.

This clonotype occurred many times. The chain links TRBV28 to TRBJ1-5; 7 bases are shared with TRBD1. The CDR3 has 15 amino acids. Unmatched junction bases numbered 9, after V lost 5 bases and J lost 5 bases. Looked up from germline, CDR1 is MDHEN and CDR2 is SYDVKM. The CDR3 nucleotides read TGTGCCAGCAGTCCCCATGTAGGGGGCGATCAGCCCCAGCATTTT. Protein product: CASSPHVGGDQPQHF.

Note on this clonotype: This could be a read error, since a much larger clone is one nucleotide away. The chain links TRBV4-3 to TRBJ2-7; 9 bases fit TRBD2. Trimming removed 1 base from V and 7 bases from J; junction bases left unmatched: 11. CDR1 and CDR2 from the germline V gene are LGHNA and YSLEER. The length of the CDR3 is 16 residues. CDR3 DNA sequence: TGCGCCAGCAGCCAAGTCGGTAGCGGGGGCCCGGAGGAGCAGTACTTC. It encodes CASSQVGSGGPEEQYF.

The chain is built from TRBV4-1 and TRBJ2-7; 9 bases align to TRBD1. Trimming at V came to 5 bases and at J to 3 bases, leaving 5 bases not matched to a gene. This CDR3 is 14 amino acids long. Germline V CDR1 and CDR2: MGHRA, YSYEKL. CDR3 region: CASSTPGQGYEQYF. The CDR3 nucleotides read TGCGCCAGCAGCACTCCGGGACAGGGCTACGAGCAGTACTTC.

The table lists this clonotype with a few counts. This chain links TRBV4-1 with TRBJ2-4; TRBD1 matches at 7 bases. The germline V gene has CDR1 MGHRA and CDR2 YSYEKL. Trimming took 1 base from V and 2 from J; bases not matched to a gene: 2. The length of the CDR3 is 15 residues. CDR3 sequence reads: CASSQGDRSKNIQYF. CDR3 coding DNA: TGCGCCAGCAGCCAAGGGGACAGATCCAAAAACATTCAGTACTTC.

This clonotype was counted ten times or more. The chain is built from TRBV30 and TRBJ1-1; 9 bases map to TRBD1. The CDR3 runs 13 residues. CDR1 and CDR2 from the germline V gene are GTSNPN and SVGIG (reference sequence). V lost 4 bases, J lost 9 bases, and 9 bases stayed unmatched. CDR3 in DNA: TGTGCCTGGAACAGTAACGACAGGGGGAAAGCTTTCTTT. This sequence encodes CAWNSNDRGKAFF.

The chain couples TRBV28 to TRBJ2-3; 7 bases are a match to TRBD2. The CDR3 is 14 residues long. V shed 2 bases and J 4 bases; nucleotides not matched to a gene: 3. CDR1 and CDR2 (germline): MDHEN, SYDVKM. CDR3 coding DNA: TGTGCCAGCAGTTTAGCGGGAGTGGCAGATACGCAGTATTTT. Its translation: CASSLAGVADTQYF. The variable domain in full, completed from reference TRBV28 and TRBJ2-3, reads DVKVTQSSRYLVKRTGEKVFLECVQDMDHENMFWYRQDPGLGLRLIYFSYDVKMKEKGDIPEGYSVSREKKERFSLILESASTNQTSMYLCASSLAGVADTQYFGPGTRLTVL.